This T cell receptor beta chain was sequenced during a study of identical twins' blood T cells. Germline V gene sequence: CDR1 SQVTM, CDR2 ANQGSEA. V lost 7 bases and J lost 5, with 8 bases in between. This CDR3 spans 11 amino acids. Original processing notes: Per-library CDR3 reads ranged 2.2 to 3.6 million; clonotypes, ~85,000 to ~500,000. In TCRdb, the 5' RACE reads were re-called with MiXCR into one record per CDR3 protein. The V and J calls come from TCRdb's annotation, not from the publication. The repertoire holds fewer than 450,000 distinct CDR3 sequences, with roughly 31% as singletons. The sequenced sample consisted of PBMCs. The TCR originated in a woman aged 18 to 55 in good health. The chain is built from TRBV29-1 and TRBJ2-2; D call uncertain. The CDR3 here is CSAYGTGELFF. The CDR3, as DNA: TGCAGCGCTTACGGGACCGGGGAGCTGTTTTTT.